The T cell receptor (beta chain) described here comes from a study of cytomegalovirus exposure and HLA in healthy donors. The sample holds one count of this clone. TCRdb's copy holds only in-frame clones and misses some; the assay was immunoSEQ multiplex PCR. The sample contains around 250,000 clones, almost 90% of which appear only once. Sequencing was done on a sample of PBMCs. The TCR originated in a woman younger than 35 in good health and CMV-seronegative.

DNA of the CDR3: TGTGCCAGCAGTCCCGACAAAACCTCCTACAATGAGCAGTTCTTC. Translation: CASSPDKTSYNEQFF. The rearrangement joins TRBV27 to TRBJ2-1, with D unclear. Germline V gene sequence: CDR1 MNHEY, CDR2 SMNVEV (reference sequence). Trimming cost V 5 bases and J 0 bases, with 11 bases left between them. This CDR3 contains 15 residues.